What follows are 21 T cell receptor beta chains derived from one specimen sequenced in a study of blood T cell repertoires in COVID-19. The table came from immunoSEQ multiplex PCR; TCRdb's copy has only in-frame clones and leaves some out. The sample contains some 200,000 clones, more than 75% of which appear only once. Sequences were obtained from peripheral blood. All receptors derive from a man at least 80 years old with acute or convalescent COVID-19.

The V call is TRBV6-1, the J call TRBJ1-1, with D possibly being TRBD1 (6 bases). Germline V gene data show CDR1 as MNHNS and CDR2 as SASEGT. This CDR3 is built from 12 residues. The ends were cut back, 7 bases at V and 4 bases at J, with 10 bases in the middle. The CDR3: CASTRGFTEAFF. The CDR3 DNA follows: TGTGCCAGCACCAGGGGATTCACTGAAGCTTTCTTT.

V gene TRBV30 combines with J gene TRBJ1-2; D uncertain. Between the trimmed V and J ends, which lost 7 bases and 2 bases, there was a span of 11 bases. This CDR3 contains 12 residues. CDR1 and CDR2 from the germline V gene are GTSNPN and SVGIG (reference sequence). CDR3 DNA sequence: TGTGCCTCCATCGGGGAGAACTATGGCTACACCTTC. Translating gives CASIGENYGYTF.

This sequence joins TRBV7-2 and TRBJ1-2; TRBD1 is a possible D gene (5 bases). In germline, CDR1 is SGHTA, CDR2 FQGNSA. This CDR3 spans 14 amino acids. V lost 5 bases to trimming and J lost 4 bases, with 14 bases between them. The CDR3 here is CASSLGVGGYGYTF. CDR3 nucleotide sequence: TGTGCCAGCAGCCTAGGGGTTGGAGGCTATGGCTACACCTTC.

This chain joins TRBV4-3 and TRBJ2-6; unclear D gene. The length of the CDR3 is 16 residues. V was clipped by 1 base and J by 0 bases, with 7 bases between them. The V gene's germline CDR1 is LGHNA and CDR2 YSLEER. The CDR3 here is CASSQVGFSGANVLTF. As DNA, the CDR3 is TGCGCCAGCAGCCAAGTGGGCTTCTCTGGGGCCAACGTCCTGACTTTC.

The gene calls are TRBV5-1 and TRBJ1-6; 7 bases agree with TRBD1. This CDR3 contains 16 residues. Per germline, CDR1 SGHRS and CDR2 YFSETQ. With V trimmed by 4 bases and J by 7 bases, 11 bases remained unmatched. The CDR3 reads CASSPDPGQPNSPLHF. Here the CDR3 DNA reads TGCGCCAGCAGCCCAGATCCGGGACAGCCGAATTCACCCCTCCACTTT. The whole variable domain, filled in from reference TRBV5-1 and TRBJ1-6, reads KAGVTQTPRYLIKTRGQQVTLSCSPISGHRSVSWYQQTPGQGLQFLFEYFSETQRNKGNFPGRFSGRQFSNSRSEMNVSTLELGDSALYLCASSPDPGQPNSPLHFGNGTRLTVT.

This clone was counted once. This rearrangement joins TRBV10-3 to TRBJ1-1; D might be TRBD1 (6 bases). V gave up 11 bases and J gave up 5 bases, with 18 bases separating them. Germline V gene sequence: CDR1 ENHRY, CDR2 SYGVKD. The CDR3 loop spans 13 amino acids. The CDR3 coding sequence is TGTGCCTCCCAAAACAGGGTAGGAACTGAAGCTTTCTTT. The encoded protein is CASQNRVGTEAFF.

The chain is built from TRBV6-1 and TRBJ2-7; D is possibly TRBD2 (6 bases). This CDR3 has 16 amino acids. Germline assignment: CDR1 MNHNS and CDR2 SASEGT. The germline V and J ends were trimmed by 1 base and 3 bases, with 16 bases remaining between them. In nucleotides, the CDR3 is TGTGCCAGCAGTGAAGAGGGCGGGGCAGGGAGCTACGAGCAGTACGTC. Amino acid sequence: CASSEEGGAGSYEQYV.

The chain joins TRBV7-7 to TRBJ2-5; D is perhaps TRBD1 (7 bases). This CDR3 is built from 15 residues. CDR1 is SSHAT and CDR2 is FNYEAQ in the germline V gene (reference sequence). Trimming removed 5 bases from V and 5 bases from J, with 18 bases in between. The CDR3 reads CASSPQGGPSETQYF. The CDR3 bases are TGTGCCAGCAGCCCCCAGGGGGGTCCGTCGGAGACCCAGTACTTC.

This chain uses TRBV27 with TRBJ2-1; possible D gene TRBD2, 6 bases. This CDR3 comprises 16 residues. The V gene's germline CDR1 is MNHEY and CDR2 SMNVEV (reference sequence). V lost 1 base and J lost 0, with 10 bases in between. The CDR3 nucleotides are TGTGCCAGCAGTTTATATAGCGGAAACTCCTACAATGAGCAGTTCTTC. It codes for CASSLYSGNSYNEQFF.

The rearrangement joins TRBV3-1 (or the pseudogene TRBV3-2) to TRBJ2-1; D gene ambiguous. The CDR3 is 12 residues long. CDR1 and CDR2 (germline): LGHDT, YNNKEL (reference sequence). V was trimmed by 3 bases and J by 9 bases, leaving 9 bases between them. The CDR3 region is CASSHSSVEQFF. The CDR3 DNA follows: TGTGCCAGCAGCCATTCGAGCGTTGAGCAGTTCTTC.

Details on this clone: The sample has other DNA sequences that encode this CDR3 too. The V and J genes are TRBV18 and TRBJ2-5, with D unclear. Per the germline V gene, CDR1 is KGHSH and CDR2 is LQKENI. The CDR3 has 13 amino acids. V gave up 3 bases and J gave up 2 bases, with 7 bases separating them. The CDR3, as DNA: TGTGCCAGCTCACCCGGAGTACAAGAGACCCAGTACTTC. Translating it yields CASSPGVQETQYF.

J is TRBJ1-2 and V is TRBV27, with 8 bases that match TRBD1. V dropped 6 bases and J dropped 9; count of bases not matched to a gene: 12. The CDR3 length is 14 residues. Germline V gene lookup returns CDR1 MNHEY and CDR2 SMNVEV (reference sequence). Written as DNA, the CDR3 is TGTGCCAGCAGGCAGCCGGGACAGGCTTTTCGCTACACCTTC. It encodes CASRQPGQAFRYTF.

The chain carries TRBV30 and TRBJ1-6; maybe TRBD1 (6 bases). This CDR3 contains 15 residues. Trimming stripped 4 bases from V and 7 bases from J, with 17 bases between. Germline CDR1 is GTSNPN and CDR2 is SVGIG (reference sequence). CDR3 sequence: CAWTLWGGANSPLHF. CDR3 DNA sequence: TGTGCCTGGACCCTCTGGGGGGGCGCGAATTCACCCCTCCACTTT.

The chain is built from TRBV7-2 and TRBJ2-3; D gene ambiguous. Germline CDR1 is SGHTA and CDR2 is FQGNSA. The germline V and J ends were trimmed by 7 bases and 2 bases, with 10 bases remaining between them. The CDR3 loop spans 13 amino acids. The CDR3 region is CASNSIATDTQYF. The CDR3 region has the DNA TGTGCCAGCAACTCAATAGCCACAGATACGCAGTATTTT.

This chain joins TRBV6-4 and TRBJ2-3, with 8 nucleotides matching TRBD2. The CDR3 is made up of 15 amino acids. CDR1 and CDR2 from the germline V gene are MRHNA and SNTAGT. After removal of 6 bases from V and 0 bases from J, the junction contained 5 bases not matched to a gene. CDR3 nucleotide sequence: TGTGCCAGCAGACTTAGCGGGGCTAGCACAGATACGCAGTATTTT. It yields the protein CASRLSGASTDTQYF.

The CDR3 is CASSLTLAGGLNKNIQYF. As DNA, the CDR3 is TGTGCCAGCAGCCTGACCCTAGCGGGAGGGCTAAACAAAAACATTCAGTACTTC. The chain couples TRBV14 to TRBJ2-4; 12 bases line up with TRBD2. The CDR3 length is 18 residues. CDR1 is SGHDN, CDR2 FVKESK, per germline. V shed 4 bases, J shed 3 bases, and the junction held 10 bases outside the gene matches.

This rearrangement joins TRBV7-9 to TRBJ2-3, with a possible D match to TRBD2 (6 bases). Germline V gene sequence: CDR1 SEHNR, CDR2 FQNEAQ (reference sequence). CDR3 size: 14 residues. The V and J ends lost 1 base and 5 bases respectively, with 10 bases between them. The CDR3 protein is CASSLVAGRDTQYF. CDR3 in DNA: TGTGCCAGCAGCTTAGTGGCGGGAAGAGATACGCAGTATTTT.

The rearrangement links TRBV18 to TRBJ2-1; 7 bases align to TRBD1. The CDR3 is 17 residues long. J was trimmed by 7 bases and V by 4 bases; bases with no gene match: 16. Germline loops: CDR1 KGHSH, CDR2 LQKENI. The CDR3 coding sequence is TGTGCCAGCTCACGGGGTGCTGGAACAGGGGCAGATAATGAGCAGTTCTTC. Protein sequence: CASSRGAGTGADNEQFF.

The gene calls are TRBV30 and TRBJ1-3; D unclear. With 5 bases removed from V and 0 bases from J, the gap between germline ends came to 14 bases. This CDR3 region has 15 residues. Germline V lookup: CDR1 GTSNPN, CDR2 SVGIG (reference sequence). CDR3 sequence reads: CAWPKTESSGNTIYF. The CDR3 DNA reads as TGTGCCTGGCCTAAAACAGAGAGCTCTGGAAACACCATATATTTT.

The chain carries TRBV6-5 and TRBJ2-7, with D perhaps matching TRBD1 (5 bases). The germline V gene has CDR1 MNHEY and CDR2 SVGAGI. CDR3 length equals 14 residues. With 8 bases removed from V and 0 bases from J, the gap between germline ends came to 14 bases. This chain's CDR3 is CASDQGVSSYEQYV. In DNA form, the CDR3 reads TGTGCCAGCGATCAAGGGGTCAGCTCCTACGAGCAGTACGTC.

The chain has TRBV11-2 and TRBJ1-1; D remains ambiguous. Trimming removed 3 bases from V and 1 base from J, with 6 bases in between. Germline V CDR1 and CDR2: SGHAT, FQNNGV. The CDR3 length is 13 residues. The CDR3 loop is CASSLYPNTEAFF. CDR3 nucleotides: TGTGCCAGCAGCTTGTATCCGAACACTGAAGCTTTCTTT.